These 20 T cell receptor beta chains were all obtained from the same sample, sequenced in a study of early stage breast cancer tumors. The assay was immunoSEQ multiplex PCR, and TCRdb's table has in-frame clones only and misses some. Of tens of thousands of clones in the sample, 85% to 95% were seen once. The specimen was blood. The source is an older person with breast cancer.

This clone appeared a single time. The chain uses TRBV7-2 and TRBJ2-7; no clear D. The CDR3 contains 14 residues. Trimming cost V 4 bases and J 4 bases, with 14 bases left between them. Germline values: CDR1 SGHTA, CDR2 FQGNSA. CDR3 loop: CASSYSPGSYEQYF. DNA for the CDR3: TGTGCCAGCAGCTACTCTCCAGGCAGTTACGAGCAGTACTTC.

This chain links TRBV5-1 with TRBJ1-5; TRBD1 agrees at 7 bases. The CDR3 contains 13 residues. The J segment lost 9 bases and the V segment lost 0 bases, leaving 3 bases of the junction unmatched. CDR1 and CDR2 (germline): SGHRS, YFSETQ. CDR3 sequence (DNA): TGCGCCAGCAGCTTGGAAGGGGACAGGCCCCAGCATTTT. This encodes CASSLEGDRPQHF.

This chain joins TRBV25-1 and TRBJ2-7; 9 bases fit TRBD1. Germline V gene sequence: CDR1 MGHDK, CDR2 SYGVNS. The length of the CDR3 is 14 residues. The ends lost 3 bases at V and 6 bases at J; junction bases unmatched: 6. Here the CDR3 reads CASSEGTGLIEQYF. The DNA of the CDR3 is TGTGCCAGCAGTGAGGGGACAGGGCTTATCGAGCAGTACTTC.

This clone appeared a single time. V gene TRBV4-3 combines with J gene TRBJ2-2, with D possibly TRBD2 on 6 matching bases. This CDR3 region has 13 residues. With 4 bases removed from V and 5 bases from J, the gap between germline ends came to 8 bases. In germline, CDR1 is LGHNA, CDR2 YSLEER. The DNA of the CDR3 is TGCGCCAGCAGCCCTGGAGGGACCGGGGAGCTGTTTTTT. Translation: CASSPGGTGELFF.

The rearrangement links TRBV4-3 to TRBJ1-5; tentative D call: TRBD1 (6 bases). V was cut by 1 base and J by 4 bases, with 8 bases left in between. In germline, CDR1 is LGHNA, CDR2 YSLEER. The CDR3 runs 14 residues. The CDR3: CASSQGRGNQPQHF. The CDR3 coding sequence is TGCGCCAGCAGCCAAGGAAGGGGGAATCAGCCCCAGCATTTT.

This chain uses TRBV5-4 with TRBJ2-7, with D possibly matching TRBD1 (6 bases). Germline loops: CDR1 SGHNT, CDR2 YYREEE (reference sequence). V lost 3 bases to trimming and J lost 3 bases, with 10 bases between them. The CDR3 has 13 residues. The CDR3 here is CASSWGHGYEQYF. The CDR3 nucleotides are TGTGCCAGCAGCTGGGGACATGGCTACGAGCAGTACTTC.

This clone was seen a few times. This chain joins TRBV20-1 and TRBJ1-6; weak D call: TRBD1 (5 bases). The germline V gene has CDR1 DFQATT and CDR2 SNEGSKA (reference sequence). The CDR3 is 10 amino acids. Trimming cost V 5 bases and J 14 bases, with 10 bases left between them. The CDR3: CSAGAGSLHF. The CDR3 DNA follows: TGCAGTGCTGGTGCAGGGTCCCTCCACTTT.

The rearrangement joins TRBV9 to TRBJ2-3, with a possible D match to TRBD2 (5 bases). Trimming removed 3 bases at V and 0 bases at J, with 11 bases between. The CDR3 spans 15 residues. Germline CDR1 reads SGDLS; CDR2 reads YYNGEE. CDR3 sequence: CASSATGLSTDTQYF. DNA of the CDR3: TGTGCCAGCAGCGCGACCGGACTTAGCACAGATACGCAGTATTTT.

The chain uses TRBV9 and TRBJ1-2; 7 bases are shared with TRBD1. CDR3 length equals 13 residues. The germline gives CDR1 SGDLS, CDR2 YYNGEE. J was trimmed by 5 bases and V by 4 bases; bases with no gene match: 5. CDR3 protein: CASSRTGGYGYTF. CDR3 DNA sequence: TGTGCCAGCAGCCGGACAGGAGGTTATGGCTACACCTTC.

The chain links TRBV5-5 to TRBJ2-5, with 12 bases fitting TRBD2. Losses at the gene ends were 3 bases for V and 4 bases for J; bases not matched to a gene: 7. Germline CDR1 reads SGHKS; CDR2 reads YYEKEE (reference sequence). The CDR3 consists of 16 residues. Here the CDR3 DNA reads TGTGCCAGCAGCTGGAGGACTAGCGGGGTTCCAGAGACCCAGTACTTC. Encoded protein: CASSWRTSGVPETQYF.

CDR3 in amino acids: CASSLGGVEQFF. Written as DNA, the CDR3 is TGTGCCAGCAGTCTGGGAGGGGTTGAGCAGTTCTTC. The chain combines TRBV27 with TRBJ2-1, with TRBD2 matching 7 bases. Germline V gene data show CDR1 as MNHEY and CDR2 as SMNVEV (reference sequence). The J segment lost 9 bases and the V segment lost 5 bases, leaving 4 bases of the junction unmatched. The CDR3 has 12 residues.

The rearrangement joins TRBV25-1 to TRBJ1-2, with a tentative D call TRBD1 (5 bases). From germline, CDR1 is MGHDK and CDR2 SYGVNS. The V and J ends lost 6 bases and 8 bases respectively, with 13 bases between them. This CDR3 is 12 amino acids long. The CDR3 sequence is CASRRGDSGYTF. The CDR3 DNA reads as TGTGCCAGCAGGAGAGGGGACTCGGGCTACACCTTC.

The chain combines TRBV10-1 with TRBJ2-1, with TRBD2 as a possible D gene (6 bases). CDR3 size: 11 residues. The germline V gene encodes CDR1 WNHNN and CDR2 SYGVQD (reference sequence). Trimming left V 2 bases short and J 10 bases short, with 6 bases between. The CDR3 is CASSESGEQFF. The CDR3 nucleotides read TGCGCCAGCAGTGAGAGCGGGGAGCAGTTCTTC.

The chain employs TRBV10-3 and TRBJ1-3; no clear D gene. The germline V gene has CDR1 ENHRY and CDR2 SYGVKD. The CDR3 runs to 15 residues. Between the trimmed V and J ends, which lost 3 bases and 0 bases, there was a span of 9 bases. The CDR3, as DNA: TGTGCCATCAGTGACTGGGCAGGCTCTGGAAACACCATATATTTT. Translation: CAISDWAGSGNTIYF.

This clone showed up just once. This sequence joins TRBV7-9 and TRBJ2-7, with 8 positions matching TRBD2. The CDR3 extends over 15 amino acids. Germline CDR1 and CDR2: SEHNR and FQNEAQ (reference sequence). V trimming: 1 base; J trimming: 1 base; junction bases outside the gene matches: 3. This CDR3 is CASSLVAGGSYEQYF. The CDR3 DNA is TGTGCCAGCAGCTTAGTCGCGGGAGGATCCTACGAGCAGTACTTC. Using reference TRBV7-9 and TRBJ2-7 for the parts outside the CDR3, the full variable domain is DTGVSQNPRHKITKRGQNVTFRCDPISEHNRLYWYRQTLGQGPEFLTYFQNEAQLEKSRLLSDRFSAERPKGSFSTLEIQRTEQGDSAMYLCASSLVAGGSYEQYFGPGTRLTVT.

This clone occurred a few times. The chain uses TRBV21-1 and TRBJ1-5. TRBV21-1 is a listed pseudogene. CDR3 length equals 13 residues. In DNA form, the CDR3 reads TGTGCCAGCAGCAAAGGAGTTCCACAGCCCCAGCATTTT. Translated: CASSKGVPQPQHF.

This chain uses TRBV27 with TRBJ2-2; 8 bases are a match to TRBD1. The CDR3 is made up of 17 amino acids. V shed 4 bases and J 7 bases; nucleotides not matched to a gene: 14. Germline V gives CDR1 MNHEY, CDR2 SMNVEV (reference sequence). The CDR3 bases are TGTGCCAGCAGTTACCGAATTAGGACAGGGATGGGCGGGGAGCTGTTTTTT. This sequence encodes CASSYRIRTGMGGELFF.

The rearrangement joins TRBV10-3 to TRBJ2-5; D is perhaps TRBD2 (6 bases). Trimming cost V 6 bases and J 3 bases, with 11 bases left between them. Germline assignment: CDR1 ENHRY and CDR2 SYGVKD. The CDR3 contains 13 residues. The CDR3 DNA reads TGTGCCATCAGCCTGACTAGTGAAGAGACCCAGTACTTC. It is translated as CAISLTSEETQYF.

V usage is TRBV5-4 and J usage is TRBJ2-1; TRBD1 matches 7 bases. The V and J ends lost 1 base and 2 bases, in that order; junction bases with no gene match: 3. The CDR3 is 15 amino acids. Germline V gene sequence: CDR1 SGHNT, CDR2 YYREEE (reference sequence). The CDR3 coding sequence is TGTGCCAGCAGCTTGAGTCAGGGGGCCTACAATGAGCAGTTCTTC. Translated: CASSLSQGAYNEQFF.

The chain combines TRBV6-6 with TRBJ2-5; tentative D call: TRBD1 (5 bases). Germline V gene sequence: CDR1 MNHNY, CDR2 SVGAGI (reference sequence). The CDR3 has 15 residues. V was pared by 0 bases and J by 2 bases, with 10 bases between. The CDR3, as DNA: TGTGCCAGCAGTTACTCGGGGCAGCTTCAAGAGACCCAGTACTTC. It is translated as CASSYSGQLQETQYF.